This T cell receptor (beta chain) was recovered during a study of human T cells and chemical hapten exposure. TCRdb re-called the RACE reads through MiXCR, storing one row per CDR3 protein. The table has 100,000 or so distinct CDR3 sequences, approximately 11% seen once; the top ten hold roughly 3.2%. The time point denotes: patch test 1, 2 weeks after DPC sensitization. Treatment here: therapeutic diphenylcyclopropenone sensitization with weekly scalp DPC. Phlebotomy was performed prior to application of every patch test. The CDR3 is 14 amino acids. Germline-derived CDR1 and CDR2 are MNHEY and SMNVEV (reference sequence). Trimming removed 4 bases at V and 4 bases at J, with 11 bases between.

This clonotype was sampled from a middle-aged woman with alopecia areata. Some clones in this sample may be carry-over from other donors' samples. The specimen comprised whole blood, sampled in connection with sensitization to the hapten diphenylcyclopropenone (DPC). The rearrangement joins TRBV27 to TRBJ1-5; D is ambiguous. CDR3 bases: TGTGCCAGCAGTTCCCCCGAGAGGAATCAGCCCCAGCATTTT. Residues: CASSSPERNQPQHF.